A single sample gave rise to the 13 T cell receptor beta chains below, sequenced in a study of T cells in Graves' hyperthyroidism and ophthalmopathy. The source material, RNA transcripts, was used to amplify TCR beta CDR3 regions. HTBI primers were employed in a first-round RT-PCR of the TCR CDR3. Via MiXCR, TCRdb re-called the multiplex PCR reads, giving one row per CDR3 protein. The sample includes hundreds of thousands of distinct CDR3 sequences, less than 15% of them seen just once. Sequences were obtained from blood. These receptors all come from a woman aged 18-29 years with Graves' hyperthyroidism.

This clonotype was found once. The CDR3 nucleotides read TGTGCCAGCAGATACGGAGGGCAGCCCCAGCATTTT. As protein: CASRYGGQPQHF. The V and J genes are TRBV6-5 and TRBJ1-5; the D is unclear. Trimming stripped 6 bases from V and 7 bases from J, with 10 bases between. Germline CDR1 MNHEY, CDR2 SVGAGI. This CDR3 has 12 amino acids.

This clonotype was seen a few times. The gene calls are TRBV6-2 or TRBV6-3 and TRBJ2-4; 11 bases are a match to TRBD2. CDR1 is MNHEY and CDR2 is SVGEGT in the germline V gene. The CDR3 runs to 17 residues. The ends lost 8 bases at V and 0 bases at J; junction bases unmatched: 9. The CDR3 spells CASSETSGTLAKNIQYF. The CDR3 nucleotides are TGTGCCAGCTCCGAGACTAGCGGGACTCTAGCCAAAAACATTCAGTACTTC.

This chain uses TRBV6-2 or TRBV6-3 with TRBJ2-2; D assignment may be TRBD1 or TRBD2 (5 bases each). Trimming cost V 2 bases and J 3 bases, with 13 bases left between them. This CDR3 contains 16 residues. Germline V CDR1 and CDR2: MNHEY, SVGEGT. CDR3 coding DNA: TGTGCCAGCAGTTACGGTTTGGGGGTGGACACCGGGGAGCTGTTTTTT. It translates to CASSYGLGVDTGELFF.

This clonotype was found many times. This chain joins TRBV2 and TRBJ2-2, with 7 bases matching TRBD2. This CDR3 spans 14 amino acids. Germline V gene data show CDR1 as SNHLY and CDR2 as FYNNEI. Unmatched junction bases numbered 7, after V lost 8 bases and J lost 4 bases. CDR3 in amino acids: CASAREGSTGELFF. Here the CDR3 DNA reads TGTGCCAGCGCAAGGGAGGGAAGCACCGGGGAGCTGTTTTTT.

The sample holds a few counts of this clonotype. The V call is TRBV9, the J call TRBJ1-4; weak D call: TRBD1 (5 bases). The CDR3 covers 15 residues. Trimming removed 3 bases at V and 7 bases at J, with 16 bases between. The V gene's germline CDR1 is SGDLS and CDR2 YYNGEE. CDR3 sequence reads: CASSGGAGAAEKLFF. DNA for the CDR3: TGTGCCAGCAGCGGAGGGGCCGGGGCGGCTGAAAAACTGTTTTTT. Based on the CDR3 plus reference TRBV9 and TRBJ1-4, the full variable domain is DSGVTQTPKHLITATGQRVTLRCSPRSGDLSVYWYQQSLDQGLQFLIQYYNGEERAKGNILERFSAQQFPDLHSELNLSSLELGDSALYFCASSGGAGAAEKLFFGSGTQLSVL.

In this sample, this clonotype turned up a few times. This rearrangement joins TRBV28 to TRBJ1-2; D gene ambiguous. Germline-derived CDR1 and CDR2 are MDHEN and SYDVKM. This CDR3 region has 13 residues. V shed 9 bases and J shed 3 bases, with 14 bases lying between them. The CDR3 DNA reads TGTGCCAGTTCGACGACGTGGGACTATGGCTACACCTTC. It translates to CASSTTWDYGYTF.

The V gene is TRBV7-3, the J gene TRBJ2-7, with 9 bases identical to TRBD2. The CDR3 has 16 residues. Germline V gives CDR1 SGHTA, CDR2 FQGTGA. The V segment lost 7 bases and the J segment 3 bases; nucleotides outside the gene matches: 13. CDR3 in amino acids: CASTRGAGGGYYEQYF. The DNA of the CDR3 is TGTGCCAGCACCCGCGGAGCGGGAGGAGGGTACTACGAGCAGTACTTC.

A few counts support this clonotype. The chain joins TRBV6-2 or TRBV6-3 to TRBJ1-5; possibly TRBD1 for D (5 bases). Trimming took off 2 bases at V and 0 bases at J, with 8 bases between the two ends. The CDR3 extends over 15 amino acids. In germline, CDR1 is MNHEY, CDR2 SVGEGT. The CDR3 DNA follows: TGTGCCAGCAGTTACATGGGGGGTAGCAATCAGCCCCAGCATTTT. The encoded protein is CASSYMGGSNQPQHF.

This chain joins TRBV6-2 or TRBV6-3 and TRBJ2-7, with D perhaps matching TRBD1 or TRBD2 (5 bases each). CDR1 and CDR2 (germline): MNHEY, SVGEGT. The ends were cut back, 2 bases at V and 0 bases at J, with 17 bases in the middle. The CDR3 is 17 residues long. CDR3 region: CASSYAKWDRVSYEQYF. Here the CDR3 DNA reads TGTGCCAGCAGTTACGCGAAGTGGGACCGAGTCTCCTACGAGCAGTACTTC.

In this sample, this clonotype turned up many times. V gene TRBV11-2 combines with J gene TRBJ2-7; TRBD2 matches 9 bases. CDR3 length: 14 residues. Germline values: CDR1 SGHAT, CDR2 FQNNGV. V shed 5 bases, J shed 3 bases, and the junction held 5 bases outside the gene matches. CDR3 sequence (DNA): TGTGCCAGCAGCCTCAATAGCGGGAGCTACGAGCAGTACTTC. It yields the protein CASSLNSGSYEQYF.

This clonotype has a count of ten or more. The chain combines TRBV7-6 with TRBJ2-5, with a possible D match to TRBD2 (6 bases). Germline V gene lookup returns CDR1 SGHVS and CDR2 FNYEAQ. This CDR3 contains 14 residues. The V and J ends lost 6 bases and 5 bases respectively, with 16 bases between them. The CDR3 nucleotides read TGTGCCAGCAGTTTGGTAGCGGTGATCGAGACCCAGTACTTC. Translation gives CASSLVAVIETQYF.

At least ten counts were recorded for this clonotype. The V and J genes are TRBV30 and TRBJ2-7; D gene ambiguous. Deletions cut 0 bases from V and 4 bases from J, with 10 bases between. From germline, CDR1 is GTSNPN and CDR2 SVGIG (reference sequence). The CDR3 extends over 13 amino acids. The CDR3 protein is CAWSVMDFYEQYF. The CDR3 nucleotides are TGTGCCTGGAGTGTAATGGATTTTTACGAGCAGTACTTC.

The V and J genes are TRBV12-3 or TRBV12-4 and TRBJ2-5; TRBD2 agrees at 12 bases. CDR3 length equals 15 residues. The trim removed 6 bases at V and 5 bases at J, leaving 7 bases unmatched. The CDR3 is CASSLTSGRFETQYF. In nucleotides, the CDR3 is TGTGCCAGCAGCCTGACTAGCGGGAGATTTGAGACCCAGTACTTC.